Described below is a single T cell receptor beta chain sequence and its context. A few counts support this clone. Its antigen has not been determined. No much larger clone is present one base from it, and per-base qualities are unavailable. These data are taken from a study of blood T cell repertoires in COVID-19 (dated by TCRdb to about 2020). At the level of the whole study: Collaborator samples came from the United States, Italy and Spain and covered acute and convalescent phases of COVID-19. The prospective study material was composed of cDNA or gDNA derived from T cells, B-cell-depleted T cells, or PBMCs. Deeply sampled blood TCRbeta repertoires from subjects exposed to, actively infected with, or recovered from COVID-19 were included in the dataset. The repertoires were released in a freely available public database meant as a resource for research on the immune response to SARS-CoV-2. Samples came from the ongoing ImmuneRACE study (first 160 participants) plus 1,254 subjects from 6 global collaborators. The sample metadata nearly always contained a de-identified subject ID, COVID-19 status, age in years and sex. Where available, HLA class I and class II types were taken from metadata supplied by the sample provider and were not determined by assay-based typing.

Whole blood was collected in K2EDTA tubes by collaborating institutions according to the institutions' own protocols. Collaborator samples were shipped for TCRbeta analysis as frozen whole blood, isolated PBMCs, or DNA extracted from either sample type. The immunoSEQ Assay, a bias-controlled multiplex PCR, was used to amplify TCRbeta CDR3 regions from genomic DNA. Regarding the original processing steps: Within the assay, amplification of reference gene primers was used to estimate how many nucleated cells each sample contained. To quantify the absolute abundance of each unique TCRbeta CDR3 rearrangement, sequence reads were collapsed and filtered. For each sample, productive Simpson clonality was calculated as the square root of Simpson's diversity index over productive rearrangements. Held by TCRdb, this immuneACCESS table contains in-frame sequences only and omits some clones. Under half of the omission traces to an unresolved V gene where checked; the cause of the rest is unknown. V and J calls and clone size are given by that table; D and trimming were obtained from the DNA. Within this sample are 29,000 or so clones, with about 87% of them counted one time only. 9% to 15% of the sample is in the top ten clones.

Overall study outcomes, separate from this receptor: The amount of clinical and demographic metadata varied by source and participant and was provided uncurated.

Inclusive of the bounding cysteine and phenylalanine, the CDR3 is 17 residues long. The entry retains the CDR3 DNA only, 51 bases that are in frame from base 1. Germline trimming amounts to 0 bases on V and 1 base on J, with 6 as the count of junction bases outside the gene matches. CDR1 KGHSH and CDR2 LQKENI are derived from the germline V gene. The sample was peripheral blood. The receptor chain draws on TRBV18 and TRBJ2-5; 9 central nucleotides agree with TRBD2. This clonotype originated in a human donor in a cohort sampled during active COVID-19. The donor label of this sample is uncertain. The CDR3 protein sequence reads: CASSPPGILAGQETQYF. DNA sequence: TGTGCCAGCTCACCACCTGGAATACTAGCGGGCCAAGAGACCCAGTACTTC.